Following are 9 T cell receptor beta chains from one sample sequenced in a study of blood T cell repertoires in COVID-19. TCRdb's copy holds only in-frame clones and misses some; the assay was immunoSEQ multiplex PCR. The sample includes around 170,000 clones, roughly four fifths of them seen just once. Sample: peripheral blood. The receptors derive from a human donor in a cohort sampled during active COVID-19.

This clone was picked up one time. The CDR3 coding sequence is TGTGCCAGCACCCTTAGCCCGGGTGATGAGCAGTTCTTC. It yields the protein CASTLSPGDEQFF. J is TRBJ2-1 and V is TRBV7-2; no firm D call. V was trimmed by 7 bases and J by 8 bases, leaving 15 bases between them. The CDR3 extends over 13 amino acids. Germline CDR1 reads SGHTA; CDR2 reads FQGNSA.

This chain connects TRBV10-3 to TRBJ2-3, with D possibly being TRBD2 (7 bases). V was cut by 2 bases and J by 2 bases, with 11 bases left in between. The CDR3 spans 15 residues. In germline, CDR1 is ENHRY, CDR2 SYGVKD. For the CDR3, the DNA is TGTGCCATCAGTGAGGGGGGGGCCCTCACAGATACGCAGTATTTT. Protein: CAISEGGALTDTQYF.

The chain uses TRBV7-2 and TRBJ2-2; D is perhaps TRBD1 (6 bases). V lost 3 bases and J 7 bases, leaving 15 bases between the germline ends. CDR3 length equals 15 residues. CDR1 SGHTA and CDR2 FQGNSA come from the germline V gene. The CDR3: CASSFPRGRFGELFF. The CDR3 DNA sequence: TGTGCCAGCAGCTTCCCCAGGGGTCGATTCGGGGAGCTGTTTTTT. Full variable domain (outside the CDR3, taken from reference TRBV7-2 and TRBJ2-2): GAGVSQSPSNKVTEKGKDVELRCDPISGHTALYWYRQSLGQGLEFLIYFQGNSAPDKSGLPSDRFSAERTGGSVSTLTIQRTQQEDSAVYLCASSFPRGRFGELFFGEGSRLTVL.

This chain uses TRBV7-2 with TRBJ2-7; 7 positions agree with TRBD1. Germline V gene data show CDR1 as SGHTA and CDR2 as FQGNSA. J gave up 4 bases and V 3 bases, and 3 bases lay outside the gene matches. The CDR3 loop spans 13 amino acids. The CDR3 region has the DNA TGTGCCAGCAGCTTCCCAGGGGGATACGAGCAGTACTTC. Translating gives CASSFPGGYEQYF.

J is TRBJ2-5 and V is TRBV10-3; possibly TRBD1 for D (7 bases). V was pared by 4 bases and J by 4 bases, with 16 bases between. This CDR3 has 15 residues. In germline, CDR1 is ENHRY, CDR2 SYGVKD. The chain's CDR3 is CAISVGRGDGETQYF. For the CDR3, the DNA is TGTGCCATCAGTGTCGGCAGGGGGGACGGAGAGACCCAGTACTTC.

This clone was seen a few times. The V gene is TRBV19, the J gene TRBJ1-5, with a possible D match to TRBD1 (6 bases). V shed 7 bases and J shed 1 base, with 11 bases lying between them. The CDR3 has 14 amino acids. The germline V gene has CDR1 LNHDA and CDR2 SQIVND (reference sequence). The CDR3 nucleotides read TGTGCCAGTAATACAGGGATGAGCAATCAGCCCCAGCATTTT. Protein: CASNTGMSNQPQHF. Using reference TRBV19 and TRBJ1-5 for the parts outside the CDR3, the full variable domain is DGGITQSPKYLFRKEGQNVTLSCEQNLNHDAMYWYRQDPGQGLRLIYYSQIVNDFQKGDIAEGYSVSREKKESFPLTVTSAQKNPTAFYLCASNTGMSNQPQHFGDGTRLSIL.

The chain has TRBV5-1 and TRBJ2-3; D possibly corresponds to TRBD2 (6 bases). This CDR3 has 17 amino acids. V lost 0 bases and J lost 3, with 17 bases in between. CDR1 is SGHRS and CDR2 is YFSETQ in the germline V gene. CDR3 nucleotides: TGCGCCAGCAGCTTGGCCATGGGCGGGACGATAACAGATACGCAGTATTTT. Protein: CASSLAMGGTITDTQYF.

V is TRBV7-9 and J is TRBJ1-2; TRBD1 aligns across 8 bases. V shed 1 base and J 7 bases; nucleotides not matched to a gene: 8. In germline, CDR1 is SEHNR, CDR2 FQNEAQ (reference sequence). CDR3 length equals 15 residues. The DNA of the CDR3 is TGTGCCAGCAGCTTAGAGGTCAGGGGGCTGAGTGGCTACACCTTC. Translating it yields CASSLEVRGLSGYTF.

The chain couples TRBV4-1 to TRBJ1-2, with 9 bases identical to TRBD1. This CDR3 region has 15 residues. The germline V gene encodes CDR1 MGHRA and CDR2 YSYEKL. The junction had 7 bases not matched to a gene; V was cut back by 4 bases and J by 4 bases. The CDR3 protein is CASSLGQGTPYGYTF. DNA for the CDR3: TGCGCCAGCAGCCTAGGACAGGGGACACCCTATGGCTACACCTTC.